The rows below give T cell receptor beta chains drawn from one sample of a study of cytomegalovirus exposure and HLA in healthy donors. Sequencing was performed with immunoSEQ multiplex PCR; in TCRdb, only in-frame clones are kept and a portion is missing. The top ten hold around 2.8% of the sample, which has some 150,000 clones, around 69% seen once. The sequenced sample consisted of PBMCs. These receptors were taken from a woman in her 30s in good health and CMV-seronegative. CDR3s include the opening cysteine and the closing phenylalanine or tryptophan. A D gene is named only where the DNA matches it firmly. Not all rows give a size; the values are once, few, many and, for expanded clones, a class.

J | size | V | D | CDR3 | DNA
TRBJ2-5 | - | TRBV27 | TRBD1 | CASSFYGTGGAETQYF | TGTGCCAGCAGTTTTTACGGGACAGGGGGCGCGGAGACCCAGTACTTC
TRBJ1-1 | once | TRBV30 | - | CAWSRQDTEAFF | TGTGCCTGGAGTAGACAAGACACTGAAGCTTTCTTT
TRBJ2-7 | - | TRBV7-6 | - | CASSSGADFYEQYF | TGTGCCAGCAGCTCAGGGGCGGATTTCTACGAGCAGTACTTC
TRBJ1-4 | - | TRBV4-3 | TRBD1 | CASSQDQGGDEKLFF | TGCGCCAGCAGCCAAGACCAGGGGGGAGATGAAAAACTGTTTTTT
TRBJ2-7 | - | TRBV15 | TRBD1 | CATSSPGGRGRYEQYF | TGTGCCACCAGCTCCCCAGGGGGCAGGGGGCGATACGAGCAGTACTTC
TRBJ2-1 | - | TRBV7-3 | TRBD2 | CASSLSVAGYNEQFF | TGTGCCAGCAGCTTAAGTGTAGCGGGCTACAATGAGCAGTTCTTC
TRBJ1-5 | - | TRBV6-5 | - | CASSKTFYSNQPQHF | TGTGCCAGCAGCAAGACATTTTATAGCAATCAGCCCCAGCATTTT
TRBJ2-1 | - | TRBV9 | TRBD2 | CASSVGGGLFDEQFF | TGTGCCAGCAGCGTAGGGGGGGGGTTATTCGATGAGCAGTTCTTC
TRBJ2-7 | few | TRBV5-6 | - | CASSLIQGNSYEQYF | TGTGCCAGCAGCTTGATCCAGGGCAACTCCTACGAGCAGTACTTC
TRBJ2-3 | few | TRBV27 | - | CALSTDTQYF | TGTGCCTTAAGCACAGATACGCAGTATTTT
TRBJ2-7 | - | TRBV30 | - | CAWEPLGERSYEQYF | TGTGCCTGGGAGCCCCTAGGAGAGCGTTCCTACGAGCAGTACTTC
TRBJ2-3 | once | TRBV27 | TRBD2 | CASSLSYTSGSTDTQYF | TGTGCCAGCAGTTTATCGTATACTAGCGGGAGCACAGATACGCAGTATTTT
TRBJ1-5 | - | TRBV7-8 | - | CASSLDRDQPQHF | TGTGCCAGCAGCTTAGACAGGGATCAGCCCCAGCATTTT
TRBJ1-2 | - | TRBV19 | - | CASSIGGRTNYGYTF | TGTGCCAGTAGTATAGGTGGCAGGACAAACTATGGCTACACCTTC
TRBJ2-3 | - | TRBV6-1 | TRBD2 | CASSASGGAADTQYF | TGTGCCAGCAGCGCTAGCGGGGGGGCTGCAGATACGCAGTATTTT
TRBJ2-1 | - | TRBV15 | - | CATSVSGVYNEQFF | TGTGCCACCAGCGTTAGCGGAGTTTACAATGAGCAGTTCTTC
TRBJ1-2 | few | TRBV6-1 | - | CASSELEYGYTF | TGTGCCAGCAGTGAGTTGGAGTATGGCTACACCTTC
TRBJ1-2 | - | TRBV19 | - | CASSIRGGYTF | TGTGCCAGTAGTATCAGGGGTGGCTACACCTTC
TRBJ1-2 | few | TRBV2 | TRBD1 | CASSVMQGEGYTF | TGTGCCAGCAGTGTGATGCAGGGGGAGGGCTACACCTTC